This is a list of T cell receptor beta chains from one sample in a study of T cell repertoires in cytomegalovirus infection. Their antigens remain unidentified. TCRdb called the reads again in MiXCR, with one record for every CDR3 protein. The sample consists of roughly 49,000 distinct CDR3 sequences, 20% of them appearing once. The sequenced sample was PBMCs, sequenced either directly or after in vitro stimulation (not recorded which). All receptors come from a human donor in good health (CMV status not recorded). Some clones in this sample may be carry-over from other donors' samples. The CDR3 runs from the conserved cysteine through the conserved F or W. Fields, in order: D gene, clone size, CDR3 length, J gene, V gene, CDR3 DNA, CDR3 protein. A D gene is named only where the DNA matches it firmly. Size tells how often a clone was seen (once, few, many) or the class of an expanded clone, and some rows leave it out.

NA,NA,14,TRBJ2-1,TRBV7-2,TGTGCCAGCAGCTTAGTTTCCCTCTACAATGAGCAGTTCTTC,CASSLVSLYNEQFF
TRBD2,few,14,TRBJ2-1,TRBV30,TGTGCCTGGAATAGCGGGAGCTCCTACAATGAGCAGTTCTTC,CAWNSGSSYNEQFF
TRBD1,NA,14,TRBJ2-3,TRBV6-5,TGTGCCAGCAGTCGACAGGGGATGACAGATACGCAGTATTTT,CASSRQGMTDTQYF
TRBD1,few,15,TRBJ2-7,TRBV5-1,TGCGCCAGCAGCTTGATGGACAGGCGGCTCGACGAGCAGTACTTC,CASSLMDRRLDEQYF
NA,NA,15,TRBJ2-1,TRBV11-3,TGTGCCAGCAGCTCGGGACTGCCCCCTAGGTCGGTGCAGTTCTTC,CASSSGLPPRSVQFF
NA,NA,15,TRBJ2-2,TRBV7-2,TGTGCCAGCAGCTTAGCTATTAGCGCGAACGGGGAGCTGTTTTTT,CASSLAISANGELFF
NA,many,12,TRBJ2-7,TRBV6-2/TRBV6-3,TGTGCCAGCAGTTACGCTGGAGGGGAGCAGTACTTC,CASSYAGGEQYF
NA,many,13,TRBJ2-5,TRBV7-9,TGTGCCAGCAGCTTAGGGGGCTCGGAGACCCAGTACTTC,CASSLGGSETQYF
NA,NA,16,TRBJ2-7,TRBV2,TGTGCCAGCAGTGAAGCGCTTCGGAGCAGGGGCCACGAGCAGTACTTC,CASSEALRSRGHEQYF
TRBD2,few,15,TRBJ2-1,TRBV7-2,TGTGCCAGCAGCAGACAGCGGGAGGGCTACAATGAGCAGTTCTTC,CASSRQREGYNEQFF
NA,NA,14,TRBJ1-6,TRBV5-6,TGTGCCAGCAGATTGGGGCAGTTTAATTCACCCCTCCACTTT,CASRLGQFNSPLHF
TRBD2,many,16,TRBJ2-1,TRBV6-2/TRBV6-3,TGTGCCAGCAGTCTTCAGGGACTAGCGGGACGCAATGAGCAGTTCTTC,CASSLQGLAGRNEQFF
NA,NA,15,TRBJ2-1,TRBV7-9,TGTGCCAGCAGCTTAGGTGTATTATCGTATAATGAGCAGTTCTTC,CASSLGVLSYNEQFF
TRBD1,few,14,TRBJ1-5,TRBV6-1,TGTGCCAGCAGTTTCAGGGGGAGCAATCAGCCCCAGCATTTT,CASSFRGSNQPQHF
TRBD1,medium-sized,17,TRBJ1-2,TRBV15,TGTGCCACCAGCAGGGACAGGGGGCTCTATTTTTACTATGGCTACACCTTC,CATSRDRGLYFYYGYTF
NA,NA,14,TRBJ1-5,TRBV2,TGTGCCAGCAGTGAACTTCTGAACAATCAGCCCCAGCATTTT,CASSELLNNQPQHF
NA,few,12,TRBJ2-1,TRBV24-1,TGTGCCACCAGGAGCTCCTACAATGAGCAGTTCTTC,CATRSSYNEQFF
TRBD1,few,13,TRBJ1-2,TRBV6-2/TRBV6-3,TGTGCCAGCACCTCGGACAGGCTATATGGCTACACCTTC,CASTSDRLYGYTF
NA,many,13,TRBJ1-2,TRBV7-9,TGTGCCAGCAGCTTAGACTTCGGGCATGGCTACACCTTC,CASSLDFGHGYTF
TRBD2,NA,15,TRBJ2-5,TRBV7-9,TGTGCCAGCAGCTTAGTGCTAGCGGGAAAAGAGACCCAGTACTTC,CASSLVLAGKETQYF
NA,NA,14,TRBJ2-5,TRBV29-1,TGCAGCGTTGAAATCCGGTTGGACGTAGAGACCCAGTACTTC,CSVEIRLDVETQYF
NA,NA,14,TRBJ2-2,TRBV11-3,TGTGCCAGCCGGGGTGGGGCGAACACCGGGGAGCTGTTTTTT,CASRGGANTGELFF